This T cell receptor (beta chain) stems from a study of shared clonotypes between healthy human individuals (dated by TCRdb to 2019 to 2021). With respect to the entire study: A few men and two women, aged 18 to 49 years, made up the cohort. For each donor, CD4 naive and CD4 memory were each given three plates, CD8 naive was given two plates, and CD8 memory was given one plate. Blood TCR repertoires of five healthy adults were deeply sequenced to estimate repertoire size and the extent of clonotype sharing between individuals. To increase sequencing depth and limit assay-specific biases, TCR repertoire library preparation and sequencing were carried out by different laboratories using diverse techniques. Each donor's leukapheresis produced roughly between about 0.8 and 10 billion PBMCs. General findings and caveats noted by the study authors: Only blood was sampled, and tissue TCR repertoires likely differ from those in blood. Pairwise subsampling led to the expectation that sequencing depth would affect the degree of clonotype sharing among donors. Across several donors, around 5% of naive CD4, around 3.5% of naive CD8, about 2% of memory CD4, and approximately 0.4% of memory CD8 clonotypes were shared. Rarefaction of sorted-subset datasets indicated incomplete sequencing despite the large sequencing depth. Because the study included only a small number of donors, the genetic and exposure-history diversity represented was limited. Clonotypes shared by all four sorted-subset donors showed higher generation probabilities than non-shared clonotypes. Naive subsets generally had larger estimated clonotype richness than memory subsets did.

The donors were healthy, HIV-negative adults with no recently reported acute infections or vaccinations. Every donor was a Caucasian adult residing in Nashville, Tennessee, USA. CD4+ T cells were enriched through magnetic negative selection, after which naive cells were positively selected on CD45RA and the remaining negative fraction served as the memory subset. After blood collection by leukapheresis, PBMCs were isolated using Ficoll-Histopaque density gradient centrifugation and then cryopreserved in the vapor phase of liquid nitrogen. Analytical flow cytometry was used to check the purity and quantity of each magnetically sorted T cell population. From each sorted fraction, genomic DNA was isolated and quantified by UV absorbance on a Nanodrop 2000c. The CDR3, cysteine through phenylalanine, is 15 amino acids long. Only CDR3 DNA is held: 45 bases, read in frame from base 1. The germline ends are 11 bases apart after V is trimmed by 3 bases and J by 0 bases. Per the germline V gene, MDHEN is the CDR1 and SYDVKM is the CDR2.

Using the deep immunoSEQ assay, multiplex PCR amplified TCR CDR3 regions from genomic DNA. Extracted genomic DNA from each cell subset was distributed evenly across all wells of several immunoSEQ 96-well plates, and each plate was treated as a replicate. For sorted subsets, about 210 ng of genomic DNA, equivalent to some 33,000 T cell genomes, went into each replicate PCR. Purified libraries were measured with a Qubit 3.0 fluorometer, size-checked on a Bioanalyzer 2100, and measured again with the KAPA Library Quantification kit. Every immunoSEQ 96-well plate was sequenced on a dedicated single-read 150-cycle Illumina NextSeq 550 flow cell. In the original analysis: Because only junctional sequences without quality scores were contained in the immunoSEQ output, filtering matching that applied to full-length reads could not be performed. To assign V/J genes and CDR3, sequences were annotated using PyIR, a Python wrapper for IgBLAST v1.9, with IMGT germline references. Any read was removed if the V/J assignment was weak (E-value above 1e-6), the CDR3 was missing, or the read contained stop codons, out-of-frame junctions, or ambiguous translated residues. V3J clonotypes were defined by identical inferred V gene, J gene, and CDR3 amino acid sequence. Percentage overlap between repertoires was calculated by dividing the number of shared unique clonotypes by the size of the smaller repertoire. RTK rarefaction, the Chao1 estimator, and Recon v2.1 estimates of unobserved clonotypes were used to assess repertoire richness. OLGA was used to compute generation probabilities for all TCRbeta clonotypes that the gDNA method yielded from a handful of donors. The table was pulled from immuneACCESS by TCRdb, which kept in-frame rearrangements only. Such tables lose some clones; where checked, under half of the loss comes from unresolved V genes, and the rest has no known cause. V and J calls and clone size are as listed in that table; D and trimming were resolved from the DNA. The table for this sample lists more than 2 million clones; nearly 97% of them were counted only once. The top ten clones comprise roughly 0.13% of the sample.

On this clone: Its antigen is not yet known. Base qualities were left out, and no much larger clone turns up one base away.

The chain joins TRBV28 to TRBJ1-2; a confident D gene designation cannot be given. This sequence was found in a young man in good health. Sequencing used naive CD4+ T cells sorted from blood. The cell subset or site label of this sample denotes: CD45RA+ positively selected. The CDR3 protein sequence reads: CASSFLRIANYGYTF. The nucleotide sequence reads TGTGCCAGCAGTTTCCTCCGTATAGCTAACTATGGCTACACCTTC.